This TCR beta chain was obtained from a study of cytomegalovirus exposure and HLA in healthy donors. About the research overall: HLA-typed donors were the source of 83 million or so unique TCRs, which an early data release held. Study findings and constraints: In vitro work confirmed that a few CMV-associated chains recognize CMV antigens. Previous analysis showed most TCR beta V segments were productive about 90% or about 30% of the time. Later analysis demonstrated an association between a missense DCLRE1C variant and TCR beta V- and J-gene trimming.

Points on this clone: The antigen remains undetermined.

PCR amplification relied on 60 Vbeta primers (plus 13 Jbeta primers). Method: immunoSEQ multiplex PCR; TCRdb's copy keeps in-frame clones and lacks some. The table records roughly 140,000 clones, roughly 80% of them present only once. This CDR3 is 14 amino acids long. Per the germline V gene, CDR1 is MNHEY and CDR2 is SVGAGI. Trimming left V 3 bases short and J 4 bases short, with 13 bases between. This chain uses TRBV6-5 with TRBJ2-7; perhaps TRBD2 as D (5 bases). This clonotype was obtained from a man aged 40-49 years in good health and CMV-seropositive. Specimen: PBMCs. CDR3 nucleotide sequence: TGTGCCAGCAGTTATTACCTAGCAGGATACGAGCAGTACTTC. Translation gives CASSYYLAGYEQYF.